The T cell receptor (beta chain) described here comes from a study of T cells in Graves' hyperthyroidism and ophthalmopathy. This clonotype was counted once. CDR1 and CDR2 (germline): ENHRY, SYGVKD. The CDR3 contains 14 residues. Trimming pared 4 bases from V and 9 bases from J, leaving 13 bases between. The investigators amplified TCR beta CDR3 regions from RNA transcripts. TCR CDR3 regions were first amplified by RT-PCR with HTBI primers. MiXCR, applied by TCRdb to the multiplex PCR reads, yields one record per CDR3 protein. The sample lists 660,000 or so distinct CDR3 sequences; roughly 46% were seen once.

The chain joins TRBV10-3 to TRBJ1-6, with a possible D match to TRBD1 (6 bases). Sequenced: peripheral blood or thyroid tissue (not recorded which). The source is an adult man with Graves' disease, either hyperthyroidism or ophthalmopathy (not recorded which). The CDR3 loop reads CAISGTAGGSPLHF. The CDR3 DNA is TGTGCCATCAGTGGGACAGCTGGAGGTTCACCCCTCCACTTT.